The next 24 T cell receptor beta chains were all read from a single sample in a study of cytomegalovirus exposure and HLA in healthy donors. 60 Vbeta and 13 Jbeta primers were used in PCR. TCRdb keeps only in-frame clones here, not all; method: immunoSEQ multiplex PCR. The sample shows 120,000 or so clones, 80% of them seen only once. Sequenced: PBMCs. The receptors here all came from a male donor in good health and CMV-seronegative.

V is TRBV5-4 and J is TRBJ2-7; 11 bases align to TRBD2. Unmatched junction bases numbered 2, after V lost 6 bases and J lost 0 bases. CDR1 is SGHNT, CDR2 YYREEE, per germline (reference sequence). The CDR3 runs 14 residues. The CDR3 nucleotides read TGTGCCAGCAATCTAGCGGGGGGCTCCTACGAGCAGTACTTC. The encoded protein is CASNLAGGSYEQYF.

This chain uses TRBV5-1 with TRBJ1-2, with 10 positions matching TRBD1. After removal of 4 bases from V and 0 bases from J, the junction contained 12 bases not matched to a gene. Germline CDR1 SGHRS, CDR2 YFSETQ. This CDR3 region has 18 residues. The CDR3 DNA is TGCGCCAGCAGCCACTTTGAGGGACAGGGGAATTCTAACTATGGCTACACCTTC. As protein: CASSHFEGQGNSNYGYTF.

The chain is built from TRBV21-1 and TRBJ1-2; the tabulated D call, TRBD1, remains unverified against the DNA. TRBV21-1 is marked as a pseudogene. This CDR3 is built from 14 residues. CDR3 sequence (DNA): TGTGCCAGCAGCTCGGGACAGGGTTTACGTGGCTACACCTTC. Its translation is CASSSGQGLRGYTF.

The chain employs TRBV28 and TRBJ2-3; D possibly corresponds to TRBD1 (6 bases). Germline V gene sequence: CDR1 MDHEN, CDR2 SYDVKM. This CDR3 contains 14 residues. Trimming pared 2 bases from V and 5 bases from J, leaving 11 bases between. CDR3 region: CASSLGQLEDTQYF. CDR3 in DNA: TGTGCCAGCAGTTTAGGACAGCTTGAAGATACGCAGTATTTT.

The chain combines TRBV13 with TRBJ1-6; TRBD1 aligns across 9 bases. V shed 5 bases and J 10 bases; nucleotides not matched to a gene: 9. Germline V gives CDR1 PRHDT, CDR2 FYEKMQ (reference sequence). This CDR3 region has 15 residues. Here the CDR3 DNA reads TGTGCCAGCAGCCCGCCGGGACAGGGTAACTCACCCCTCCACTTT. It yields the protein CASSPPGQGNSPLHF.

This chain joins TRBV9 and TRBJ2-1, with 11 bases that match TRBD2. CDR1 SGDLS and CDR2 YYNGEE come from the germline V gene. V was pared by 3 bases and J by 6 bases, with 5 bases of the junction left unmatched. The CDR3 runs to 15 residues. CDR3 residues: CASSDSGRALNEQFF. DNA for the CDR3: TGTGCCAGCAGCGATAGCGGGAGGGCCCTCAATGAGCAGTTCTTC.

The V and J genes are TRBV27 and TRBJ2-5; a weak D match, TRBD2 (6 bases). CDR1 and CDR2 (germline): MNHEY, SMNVEV (reference sequence). The V and J ends lost 5 bases and 5 bases respectively, with 18 bases between them. The CDR3 extends over 15 amino acids. The CDR3 protein is CASSTARGGGETQYF. CDR3 nucleotide sequence: TGTGCCAGCAGTACCGCCCGGGGAGGAGGGGAGACCCAGTACTTC.

This rearrangement joins TRBV6-1 to TRBJ2-6; 7 bases fit TRBD1. V shed 5 bases, J shed 3 bases, and the junction held 4 bases outside the gene matches. Germline V gene data show CDR1 as MNHNS and CDR2 as SASEGT. The CDR3 consists of 15 residues. Written as DNA, the CDR3 is TGTGCCAGCAGTCAGGGGGATAGTGGGGCCAACGTCCTGACTTTC. It encodes CASSQGDSGANVLTF.

J is TRBJ2-3 and V is TRBV30, with D unresolved. The CDR3 spans 12 residues. V was shortened by 4 bases and J by 3 bases, with 8 bases between the two germline ends. CDR1 GTSNPN and CDR2 SVGIG come from the germline V gene (reference sequence). This CDR3 is CAWNVRTDTQYF. Written as DNA, the CDR3 is TGTGCCTGGAACGTGAGGACAGATACGCAGTATTTT.

This chain uses TRBV27 with TRBJ2-5; the match to TRBD1 covers 7 bases. The V gene end was trimmed by 6 bases and the J gene end by 5 bases; junction bases not matched to a gene: 12. The CDR3 spans 15 residues. Germline loops: CDR1 MNHEY, CDR2 SMNVEV (reference sequence). The CDR3 DNA follows: TGTGCCAGCAGCCCTGCTGACAGGGTGCTGGAGACCCAGTACTTC. Translated, it gives CASSPADRVLETQYF.

V and J are TRBV25-1 and TRBJ2-7; the match to TRBD2 covers 11 bases. This CDR3 is 15 amino acids long. Germline assignment: CDR1 MGHDK and CDR2 SYGVNS. The ends lost 8 bases at V and 5 bases at J; junction bases unmatched: 11. The CDR3 DNA reads TGTGCCAGCCTAGGACTAGCGGGTATCCTCCACGAGCAGTACTTC. It yields the protein CASLGLAGILHEQYF.

The chain links TRBV12-5 to TRBJ2-3, with 12 bases that match TRBD2. CDR1 is LGHNT, CDR2 FRNRAP, per germline. The V and J ends lost 1 base and 3 bases, in that order; junction bases with no gene match: 5. The CDR3 loop spans 17 amino acids. DNA for the CDR3: TGTGCTAGTGGTTTGGGCCTAGCGGGAGGGCCAACAGATACGCAGTATTTT. It codes for CASGLGLAGGPTDTQYF.

This clone has only a few counts. The chain carries TRBV19 and TRBJ2-7; D perhaps matches TRBD2 (5 bases). The length of the CDR3 is 13 residues. Germline V gives CDR1 LNHDA, CDR2 SQIVND (reference sequence). Trimming removed 5 bases at V and 2 bases at J, with 10 bases between. The chain's CDR3 is CASSYNGAYEQYF. CDR3 coding DNA: TGTGCCAGTAGTTACAACGGGGCCTACGAGCAGTACTTC. Looking up the rest from reference TRBV19 and TRBJ2-7 gives the full variable domain: DGGITQSPKYLFRKEGQNVTLSCEQNLNHDAMYWYRQDPGQGLRLIYYSQIVNDFQKGDIAEGYSVSREKKESFPLTVTSAQKNPTAFYLCASSYNGAYEQYFGPGTRLTVT.

The rearrangement links TRBV2 to TRBJ2-1, with TRBD1 identical over 7 bases. V dropped 6 bases and J dropped 3; count of bases not matched to a gene: 2. CDR3 length: 13 amino acids. Germline CDR1 SNHLY, CDR2 FYNNEI. This chain's CDR3 is CASRTGLYNEQFF. The DNA for the CDR3 is TGTGCCAGCAGGACAGGGCTCTACAATGAGCAGTTCTTC. Combining the CDR3 with reference TRBV2 and TRBJ2-1 gives the whole variable domain EPEVTQTPSHQVTQMGQEVILRCVPISNHLYFYWYRQILGQKVEFLVSFYNNEISEKSEIFDDQFSVERPDGSNFTLKIRSTKLEDSAMYFCASRTGLYNEQFFGPGTRLTVL.

The CDR3 DNA reads TGCGCCAGCAACGTTACTAGCGGGATGAACACCGGGGAGCTGTTTTTT. Translating it yields CASNVTSGMNTGELFF. This chain joins TRBV5-1 and TRBJ2-2, with 10 nucleotides matching TRBD2. In germline, CDR1 is SGHRS, CDR2 YFSETQ. Trimming took 6 bases from V and 1 from J; bases not matched to a gene: 6. The CDR3 is 16 residues long. The full variable domain, rest sourced from reference TRBV5-1 and TRBJ2-2, is KAGVTQTPRYLIKTRGQQVTLSCSPISGHRSVSWYQQTPGQGLQFLFEYFSETQRNKGNFPGRFSGRQFSNSRSEMNVSTLELGDSALYLCASNVTSGMNTGELFFGEGSRLTVL.

The CDR3 coding sequence is TGTGCCACCCGGGTGGGGGGGAGCTCCTACGAGCAGTACTTC. Translating it yields CATRVGGSSYEQYF. This chain connects TRBV15 to TRBJ2-7; 7 bases are shared with TRBD2. The CDR3 extends over 14 amino acids. Germline values: CDR1 LNHNV, CDR2 YYDKDF (reference sequence). The trim removed 8 bases at V and 0 bases at J, leaving 7 bases unmatched.

The V call is TRBV9, the J call TRBJ2-1, with a weak D call TRBD1 (6 bases). Trimming removed 0 bases from V and 0 bases from J, with 13 bases in between. The CDR3 consists of 17 residues. Germline V gene data show CDR1 as SGDLS and CDR2 as YYNGEE. The CDR3 DNA follows: TGTGCCAGCAGCGTAGCTTTTGGGGGCGCCTCCTACAATGAGCAGTTCTTC. Translation: CASSVAFGGASYNEQFF.

The rearrangement joins TRBV19 to TRBJ1-4; the D gene is possibly TRBD1 (6 bases). The CDR3 covers 17 residues. Germline V gene sequence: CDR1 LNHDA, CDR2 SQIVND (reference sequence). Trimming cost V 9 bases and J 5 bases, with 25 bases left between them. CDR3 region: CASGKGVYRAKNEKLFF. The CDR3, as DNA: TGTGCCAGCGGGAAGGGGGTCTACAGGGCGAAGAATGAAAAACTGTTTTTT.

This chain joins TRBV9 and TRBJ2-3; maybe TRBD1 (6 bases). This CDR3 is 15 amino acids long. V was trimmed by 1 base and J by 2 bases, leaving 11 bases between them. Germline V gene sequence: CDR1 SGDLS, CDR2 YYNGEE. CDR3: CASSVRTGNTDTQYF. CDR3 nucleotide sequence: TGTGCCAGCAGCGTAAGAACAGGGAACACAGATACGCAGTATTTT.

J is TRBJ2-1 and V is TRBV28; a possible D gene is TRBD1 (5 bases). The germline gives CDR1 MDHEN, CDR2 SYDVKM. Trimming took off 4 bases at V and 0 bases at J, with 13 bases between the two ends. There are 16 residues in the CDR3. The CDR3 DNA sequence: TGTGCCAGCAGTTCCCCAGTCGACAGCTCCTACAATGAGCAGTTCTTC. It translates to CASSSPVDSSYNEQFF.

This chain uses TRBV6-5 with TRBJ1-4, with TRBD1 matching 9 bases. The germline gives CDR1 MNHEY, CDR2 SVGAGI. Trimming cost V 6 bases and J 5 bases; bases outside gene matches: 7. The CDR3 length is 15 residues. CDR3 residues: CASSPRTGDNEKLFF. CDR3 DNA sequence: TGTGCCAGCAGCCCTAGGACAGGGGACAATGAAAAACTGTTTTTT.

J is TRBJ1-2 and V is TRBV10-3, with 8 bases aligning to TRBD1. V shed 4 bases, J shed 2 bases, and the junction held 6 bases outside the gene matches. Per the germline V gene, CDR1 is ENHRY and CDR2 is SYGVKD. This CDR3 is built from 15 residues. The CDR3 sequence: CAISGTGPGNYGYTF. The CDR3 DNA reads TGTGCCATCAGTGGGACAGGGCCCGGGAACTATGGCTACACCTTC.

CDR3 loop: CASSLSTGAANTGELFF. Here the CDR3 DNA reads TGCGCCAGCAGCTTATCTACAGGGGCGGCGAACACCGGGGAGCTGTTTTTT. The V gene is TRBV5-1, the J gene TRBJ2-2; 7 nucleotides align to TRBD1. The V segment lost 2 bases and the J segment 0 bases; nucleotides outside the gene matches: 7. Germline CDR1 reads SGHRS; CDR2 reads YFSETQ. The CDR3 runs to 17 residues.

CDR3 DNA sequence: TGTGCCAGCGCACCGGGACTAGCGACATACAATGAGCAGTTCTTC. Translated, it gives CASAPGLATYNEQFF. The chain links TRBV6-1 to TRBJ2-1; TRBD2 matches 10 bases. Germline CDR1 is MNHNS and CDR2 is SASEGT. Trimming took 8 bases from V and 4 from J; bases not matched to a gene: 8. The CDR3 is 15 amino acids.